This TCR beta chain was sequenced for a study of blood T cell repertoires in COVID-19. This CDR3 is built from 17 residues. With V trimmed by 0 bases and J by 2 bases, 6 bases remained unmatched. The germline CDR1 and CDR2 sequences are MDHEN and SYDVKM. Data came from immunoSEQ multiplex PCR; TCRdb stores just in-frame clones and leaves some out. Here the sample spans 110,000 to 150,000 clones, 85% being singletons. The sequenced sample consisted of PBMCs or T cells enriched from blood (not recorded which). V gene TRBV28 combines with J gene TRBJ2-1; TRBD2 matches 8 bases. This TCR was sampled from a woman aged 40 to 50 who had recovered from COVID-19. CDR3 sequence (DNA): TGTGCCAGCAGTTTATGGGCTAGCGGGCGAACCTACAATGAGCAGTTCTTC. Translated: CASSLWASGRTYNEQFF.